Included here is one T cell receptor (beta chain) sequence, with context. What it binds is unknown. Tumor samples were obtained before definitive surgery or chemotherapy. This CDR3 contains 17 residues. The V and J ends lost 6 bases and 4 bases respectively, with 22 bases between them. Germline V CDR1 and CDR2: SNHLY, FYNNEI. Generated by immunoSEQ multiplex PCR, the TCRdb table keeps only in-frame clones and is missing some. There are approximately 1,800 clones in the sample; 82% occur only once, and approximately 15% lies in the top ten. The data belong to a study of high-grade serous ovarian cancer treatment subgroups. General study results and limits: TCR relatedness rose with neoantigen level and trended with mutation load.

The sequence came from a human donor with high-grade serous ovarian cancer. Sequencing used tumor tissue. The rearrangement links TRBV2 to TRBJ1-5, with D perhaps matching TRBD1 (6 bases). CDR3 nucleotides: TGTGCCAGCAGCGAGCGGAGCGGGACACAAACGAATCAGCCCCAGCATTTT. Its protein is CASSERSGTQTNQPQHF.